These T cell receptor beta chains were read from a single sample in a study of response to subunit inactivated influenza vaccine. TCRdb re-called the RT-PCR reads through MiXCR, storing one row per CDR3 protein. The data contain around 480,000 distinct CDR3 sequences, more than 15% of them seen just once; the ten biggest clones take up 2.5% to 3.5%. Sequencing used CD4+ T cells sorted from PBMCs, obtained around 2 years after vaccination. Every receptor here comes from a man aged 50 to 69 who received an inactivated influenza vaccine. Both conserved end residues are part of each CDR3. The D gene is left open where the match is weak. Not every row has a clone size; where given, it reads once, few, many or a size class.

cdr3_length clone_size d_call j_call v_call cdr3_aa cdr3_nt
17 NA NA TRBJ2-3 TRBV18 CASSPVPGTLGTDTQYF TGTGCCAGCTCACCAGTTCCCGGGACTTTAGGGACAGATACGCAGTATTTT
14 NA TRBD2 TRBJ2-2 TRBV28 CASGGLANTGELFF TGTGCCAGCGGGGGACTAGCGAACACCGGGGAGCTGTTTTTT
14 NA TRBD2 TRBJ2-1 TRBV18 CASSPYSGGNEQFF TGTGCCAGCTCACCCTATAGCGGGGGCAATGAGCAGTTCTTC
17 NA TRBD1 TRBJ1-5 TRBV5-5 CASSPMTGGGGNQPQHF TGTGCCAGCAGCCCGATGACAGGGGGAGGCGGCAATCAGCCCCAGCATTTT
13 few TRBD1 TRBJ2-1 TRBV7-3 CASSLNSGGEQFF TGTGCCAGCAGCTTAAATTCAGGGGGTGAGCAGTTCTTC
14 NA NA TRBJ1-2 TRBV11-3 CASTIDSPYYGYTF TGTGCCAGCACCATAGACAGCCCCTACTATGGCTACACCTTC
13 NA NA TRBJ2-1 TRBV20-1 CSAGNPSYNEQFF TGCAGTGCTGGCAATCCCTCCTACAATGAGCAGTTCTTC
13 few NA TRBJ2-1 TRBV5-1 CASSFQADNEQFF TGCGCCAGCAGCTTTCAGGCGGACAATGAGCAGTTCTTC
14 NA TRBD1 TRBJ2-5 TRBV20-1 CSASKGTVQETQYF TGCAGTGCTAGCAAAGGGACAGTCCAAGAGACCCAGTACTTC
15 few TRBD2 TRBJ2-7 TRBV28 CASRAGTSGSYEQYF TGTGCCAGCAGGGCTGGGACTAGCGGATCCTACGAGCAGTACTTC
16 NA TRBD2 TRBJ2-7 TRBV20-1 CSARDTSGIPSLEQYF TGCAGTGCTAGAGATACTAGCGGGATCCCTTCTCTCGAGCAGTACTTC
14 NA NA TRBJ1-5 TRBV6-1 CASSGRQGNQPQHF TGTGCCAGCAGTGGAAGGCAGGGGAATCAGCCCCAGCATTTT
14 many TRBD1 TRBJ1-5 TRBV12-3/TRBV12-4 CASSLRQGGQPQHF TGTGCCAGCAGTTTAAGGCAGGGGGGTCAGCCCCAGCATTTT
13 NA NA TRBJ1-2 TRBV5-1 CASSLPGNYGYTF TGCGCCAGCAGCCTCCCTGGGAATTATGGCTACACCTTC
15 few TRBD1 TRBJ2-2 TRBV5-1 CASSLTGVNTGELFF TGCGCCAGCAGCTTGACAGGGGTAAACACCGGGGAGCTGTTTTTT
14 many TRBD1 TRBJ2-7 TRBV5-1 CASSLGQGSYEQYF TGTGCCAGCAGCTTAGGACAGGGCAGCTACGAGCAGTACTTC
13 NA NA TRBJ2-1 TRBV7-2 CASHPRGGNEQFF TGTGCCAGCCATCCTAGGGGCGGCAATGAGCAGTTCTTC
15 NA NA TRBJ2-7 TRBV6-5 CASSYSRAGGNEQYF TGTGCCAGCAGTTACTCGCGCGCAGGGGGGAACGAGCAGTACTTC
15 NA NA TRBJ1-1 TRBV7-2 CASSTSRGPPTEAFF TGTGCCAGCAGCACGAGCAGGGGCCCCCCCACTGAAGCTTTCTTT
16 NA NA TRBJ2-4 TRBV4-3 CASSQDPRGPKNIQYF TGCGCCAGCAGCCAAGATCCCCGGGGCCCCAAAAACATTCAGTACTTC
15 few NA TRBJ2-7 TRBV12-3/TRBV12-4 CASSFGQVGGGRQYF TGTGCCAGCAGTTTTGGTCAAGTTGGAGGGGGCCGGCAGTACTTC
16 few TRBD1 TRBJ1-2 TRBV12-3/TRBV12-4 CASSSTSGTGLSGYTF TGTGCCAGCAGTTCGACCTCCGGGACAGGGTTAAGTGGCTACACCTTC
16 NA TRBD2 TRBJ2-3 TRBV28 CASSSAAGGFADTQYF TGTGCCAGCAGTTCGGCTGCGGGGGGTTTTGCAGATACGCAGTATTTT
14 NA TRBD1 TRBJ1-4 TRBV5-1 CASRMGTGGEKLFF TGCGCCAGCAGAATGGGGACAGGGGGCGAAAAACTGTTTTTT
15 NA TRBD1 TRBJ2-5 TRBV10-1 CASSEGTGGLETQYF TGCGCCAGCAGTGAGGGGACAGGGGGCTTGGAGACCCAGTACTTC
14 few NA TRBJ2-5 TRBV12-3/TRBV12-4 CASRYSGQQETQYF TGTGCCAGCAGGTATTCCGGACAGCAAGAGACCCAGTACTTC
14 few NA TRBJ1-1 TRBV20-1 CSARFGGSNTEAFF TGCAGTGCTAGATTTGGGGGCTCGAACACTGAAGCTTTCTTT
15 NA NA TRBJ2-7 TRBV5-6 CASRPGPTGSYEQYF TGTGCCAGCAGACCCGGGCCCACGGGCTCCTACGAGCAGTACTTC
12 NA NA TRBJ2-7 TRBV20-1 CSANFGSYEQYF TGCAGTGCTAACTTCGGGTCCTACGAGCAGTACTTC